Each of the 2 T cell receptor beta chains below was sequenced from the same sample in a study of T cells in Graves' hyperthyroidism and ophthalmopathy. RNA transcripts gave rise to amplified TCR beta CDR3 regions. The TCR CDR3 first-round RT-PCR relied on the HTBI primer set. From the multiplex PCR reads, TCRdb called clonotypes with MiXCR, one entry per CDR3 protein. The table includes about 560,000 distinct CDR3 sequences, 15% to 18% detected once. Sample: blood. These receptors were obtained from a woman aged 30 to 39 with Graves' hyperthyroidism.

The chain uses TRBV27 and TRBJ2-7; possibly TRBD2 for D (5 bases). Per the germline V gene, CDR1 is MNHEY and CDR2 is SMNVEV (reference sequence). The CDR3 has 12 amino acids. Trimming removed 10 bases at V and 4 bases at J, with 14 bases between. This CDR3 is CATYRTVYEQYF. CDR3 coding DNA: TGTGCCACCTATCGGACTGTATACGAGCAGTACTTC.

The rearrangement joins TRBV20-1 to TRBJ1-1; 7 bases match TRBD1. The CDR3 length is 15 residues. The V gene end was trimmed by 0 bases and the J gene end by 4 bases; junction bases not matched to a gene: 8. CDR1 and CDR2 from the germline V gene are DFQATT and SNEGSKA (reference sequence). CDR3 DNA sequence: TGCAGTGCTAGAGATTCTCCCAGGGGGTTCACTGAAGCTTTCTTT. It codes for CSARDSPRGFTEAFF.